This TCR beta chain was sequenced in a study of control samples from healthy donors and cancer patients. V was pared by 3 bases and J by 1 base, with 7 bases between. CDR1 SGHRS and CDR2 YFSETQ come from the germline V gene. CDR3 size: 13 residues. Sequenced by immunoSEQ multiplex PCR; TCRdb stores in-frame clones only, minus some. Of around 94,000 clones in the sample, about 88% are singletons; the top ten hold 1.3%. Sequencing input: blood. The receptor was isolated from a woman in her fifties or sixties in good health. V is TRBV5-1 and J is TRBJ1-1; D call uncertain. The CDR3 region is CASSSGKNTEAFF. The CDR3 nucleotides are TGCGCCAGCAGCTCCGGCAAGAACACTGAAGCTTTCTTT.